This T cell receptor beta chain derives from a study of blood T cell repertoires in COVID-19. Study-wide context: The study drew acute and convalescent COVID-19 samples from the United States, Italy and Spain. T cells, B-cell-depleted T cells, or PBMCs supplied cDNA or gDNA.

It was during active infection that Seattle patients were enrolled and then longitudinally followed. The CDR3 runs 15 residues. Deletions cut 0 bases from V and 0 bases from J, with 9 bases between. The germline V gene has CDR1 SGDLS and CDR2 YYNGEE. In the source study's methods: Reference gene primers were amplified, and this amplification served to estimate nucleated cell counts. The data were produced by immunoSEQ multiplex PCR, yet TCRdb's version contains in-frame clones alone and is incomplete. V and J calls and clone size are copied from that table; D and trimming were computed from the DNA. Of under 200,000 clones in the sample, 82% were seen once.

Sequencing was performed on peripheral blood. The chain couples TRBV9 to TRBJ2-5; D is ambiguous. This sequence originates from a woman aged 60-75 years with COVID-19, enrolled during active disease. DNA of the CDR3: TGTGCCAGCAGCGTAGTTGGCAGGAACCAAGAGACCCAGTACTTC. This encodes CASSVVGRNQETQYF.